Each of the 15 T cell receptor beta chains below was sequenced from the same sample in a study of T-cell reconstitution after alpha-beta-depleted transplantation in children. Preparation of the TCRbeta library involved a method that used unique molecular identifiers. MiXCR was run by TCRdb on the PCR reads, yielding one entry per CDR3 protein. The data show about 190,000 distinct CDR3 sequences, over 8.5% seen once. Sequenced here: PBMCs, sampled before TCRalphabeta/CD19-depleted stem cell transplant. All receptors derive from a boy younger than 10 with acute myeloid leukemia, due to receive a stem cell transplant.

This clonotype has ten or more counts. This chain connects TRBV20-1 to TRBJ2-1; 9 nucleotides align to TRBD2. Germline lookup yields CDR1 DFQATT and CDR2 SNEGSKA (reference sequence). V shed 4 bases, J shed 6 bases, and the junction held 10 bases outside the gene matches. The CDR3 has 15 amino acids. The CDR3 loop reads CSATPGASGANEQFF. DNA of the CDR3: TGCAGTGCTACCCCTGGGGCTAGCGGGGCCAATGAGCAGTTCTTC.

This clonotype was observed many times. This chain links TRBV6-5 with TRBJ2-6; D is uncertain. Looked up from germline, CDR1 is MNHEY and CDR2 is SVGAGI. The CDR3 covers 14 residues. The V end lost 2 bases, the J end lost 6 bases, and 8 bases lay between the germline ends. CDR3 DNA: TGTGCCAGCAGTTACGGTTTTGAGGCCAACGTCCTGACTTTC. The encoded protein is CASSYGFEANVLTF.

This clonotype was counted ten times or more. This sequence joins TRBV20-1 and TRBJ2-3; the D is unclear. V lost 1 base and J lost 2, with 10 bases in between. This CDR3 has 14 residues. Looked up from germline, CDR1 is DFQATT and CDR2 is SNEGSKA (reference sequence). The CDR3 coding sequence is TGCAGTGCTAGAGGGGCAGAGCCCACAGATACGCAGTATTTT. This encodes CSARGAEPTDTQYF.

This clonotype was found many times. This rearrangement joins TRBV5-1 to TRBJ1-2, with TRBD1 identical over 7 bases. Unmatched junction bases numbered 13, after V lost 4 bases and J lost 4 bases. Per the germline V gene, CDR1 is SGHRS and CDR2 is YFSETQ. This CDR3 has 16 residues. The CDR3 nucleotides read TGCGCCAGCAGCCCGAGACCTCCGACAGGGACCTATGGCTACACCTTC. Residues: CASSPRPPTGTYGYTF.

This clonotype was detected ten times or more. The chain has TRBV20-1 and TRBJ2-7, with D perhaps TRBD2 (6 bases). CDR3 length: 15 amino acids. Per the germline V gene, CDR1 is DFQATT and CDR2 is SNEGSKA (reference sequence). Trimming removed 0 bases at V and 5 bases at J, with 17 bases between. DNA for the CDR3: TGCAGTGCTAGAGATTCCGGGACTCCTCCAAACGAGCAGTACTTC. This translates into CSARDSGTPPNEQYF.

This clonotype was observed at least ten times. The rearrangement links TRBV7-2 to TRBJ1-3; the D is unclear. Germline-derived CDR1 and CDR2 are SGHTA and FQGNSA. This CDR3 contains 15 residues. Trimming removed 1 base from V and 0 bases from J, with 7 bases in between. The CDR3 DNA reads as TGTGCCAGCAGCTTAGACGTAAACTCTGGAAACACCATATATTTT. Translating gives CASSLDVNSGNTIYF.

This clonotype has ten or more counts. The chain carries TRBV27 and TRBJ2-3; 9 nucleotides match TRBD2. Germline loops: CDR1 MNHEY, CDR2 SMNVEV (reference sequence). Trimming removed 5 bases from V and 7 bases from J; junction bases left unmatched: 13. The CDR3 totals 16 residues. The CDR3: CASSRGAGGAKNTQYF. CDR3 sequence (DNA): TGTGCCAGCAGTAGGGGGGCGGGGGGGGCGAAGAATACGCAGTATTTT.

The V call is TRBV27, the J call TRBJ1-1; perhaps TRBD1 as D (5 bases). Trimming took off 10 bases at V and 5 bases at J, with 14 bases between the two ends. Per the germline V gene, CDR1 is MNHEY and CDR2 is SMNVEV (reference sequence). The CDR3 is 12 residues long. Written as DNA, the CDR3 is TGTGCCACCAGCCTGGGGGGAACTGAAGCTTTCTTT. As protein: CATSLGGTEAFF.

This clonotype showed up many times. The rearrangement links TRBV18 to TRBJ2-3, with D hard to call. The V gene lost 8 bases and the J gene lost 2 bases, with 17 bases spanning the gap. The CDR3 runs to 15 residues. Germline V gene data show CDR1 as KGHSH and CDR2 as LQKENI. CDR3 in DNA: TGTGCCAGCCGAGAAGGGCAGGAGATCACAGATACGCAGTATTTT. It translates to CASREGQEITDTQYF.

This clonotype was recorded a few times. The chain couples TRBV4-2 to TRBJ1-2; D gene unclear. CDR3 length: 13 amino acids. V gave up 4 bases and J gave up 8 bases, with 14 bases separating them. In germline, CDR1 is LGHNA, CDR2 YNFKEQ. CDR3 DNA: TGTGCCAGCAGCCCCGGGCTACCCCCAGGCTACACCTTC. Residues: CASSPGLPPGYTF.

This clonotype was counted at least ten times. The CDR3 spells CSAGGTSGTGEQFF. DNA of the CDR3: TGCAGTGCGGGCGGGACTAGCGGCACAGGAGAGCAGTTCTTC. This chain joins TRBV20-1 and TRBJ2-1; 11 nucleotides agree with TRBD2. The length of the CDR3 is 14 residues. After removal of 6 bases from V and 10 bases from J, the junction contained 11 bases not matched to a gene. CDR1 and CDR2 from the germline V gene are DFQATT and SNEGSKA (reference sequence).

Many counts were recorded for this clonotype. V usage is TRBV6-1 and J usage is TRBJ2-1; TRBD1 matches 7 bases. This CDR3 comprises 12 residues. The germline V gene encodes CDR1 MNHNS and CDR2 SASEGT. V lost 8 bases to trimming and J lost 9 bases; unmatched junction nucleotides: 7. The CDR3: CASGYRGAEQFF. CDR3 DNA sequence: TGTGCCAGCGGCTACAGGGGCGCTGAGCAGTTCTTC.

Points on this clonotype: A junction boundary mismatches the germline segment, possibly from a read error. This chain joins TRBV7-8 and TRBJ2-1; tentatively, D is TRBD2 (6 bases). The CDR3 consists of 16 residues. Germline V gene lookup returns CDR1 SGHVS and CDR2 FQNEAQ. This CDR3 reads CVSSPRARGLYNEQFF. The CDR3 region has the DNA TGTGTCAGCAGCCCGCGTGCGCGGGGCTTGTACAATGAGCAGTTCTTC.

This clonotype was counted at least ten times. The chain is built from TRBV12-3 or TRBV12-4 and TRBJ1-5; D perhaps matches TRBD1 (6 bases). The CDR3 has 14 residues. V gave up 6 bases and J gave up 1 base, with 10 bases separating them. The CDR3 DNA sequence: TGTGCCAGCAGAGGACAGACAAGCAATCAGCCCCAGCATTTT. Its protein product is CASRGQTSNQPQHF.

The gene calls are TRBV7-6 and TRBJ2-1; D assignment may be TRBD1 or TRBD2 (5 bases each). With 5 bases removed from V and 6 bases from J, the gap between germline ends came to 20 bases. Germline values: CDR1 SGHVS, CDR2 FNYEAQ. This CDR3 is built from 16 residues. The CDR3 loop reads CASSPLVNWGTNEQFF. The DNA of the CDR3 is TGTGCCAGCAGCCCCCTAGTGAATTGGGGGACCAATGAGCAGTTCTTC.